This TCR beta chain was sequenced for a study of molecular identifiers for immune sequencing clone quantification. Whole-study findings and limits: Clones that had above 20 RNA copies took up over 97% of effector molecules but under 1% in naive cells. The sizes of highly expanded clones could be underestimated when identical TCR molecules share a barcode.

In TCRdb, the PCR reads were re-called with MiXCR into one record per CDR3 protein. Of around 40,000 distinct CDR3 sequences listed, about 18% are singletons. Researchers sorted naive CD8 T cells as cells that were CD8+CD4-CCR7+CD45RA+. The germline V gene has CDR1 LGHNA and CDR2 YSLEER. After removal of 1 base from V and 5 bases from J, the junction contained 13 bases not matched to a gene. This CDR3 is built from 17 residues. Worth noting for this clonotype: What it binds is unknown.

The source of this sequence is a human donor in good health. Some libraries in this study had Jurkat cell RNA spiked in. The source material was naive CD8+ T cells from blood, with Jurkat cell RNA spiked in. Subset meaning: FACS-sorted CD8+CD4-CCR7+CD45RA+ naive T cells. The V call is TRBV4-3, the J call TRBJ2-7; 8 bases line up with TRBD2. CDR3 nucleotide sequence: TGCGCCAGCAGCCAAGGGGCGGTCCGGGGGGGCGCGAACGAGCAGTACTTC. It codes for CASSQGAVRGGANEQYF.